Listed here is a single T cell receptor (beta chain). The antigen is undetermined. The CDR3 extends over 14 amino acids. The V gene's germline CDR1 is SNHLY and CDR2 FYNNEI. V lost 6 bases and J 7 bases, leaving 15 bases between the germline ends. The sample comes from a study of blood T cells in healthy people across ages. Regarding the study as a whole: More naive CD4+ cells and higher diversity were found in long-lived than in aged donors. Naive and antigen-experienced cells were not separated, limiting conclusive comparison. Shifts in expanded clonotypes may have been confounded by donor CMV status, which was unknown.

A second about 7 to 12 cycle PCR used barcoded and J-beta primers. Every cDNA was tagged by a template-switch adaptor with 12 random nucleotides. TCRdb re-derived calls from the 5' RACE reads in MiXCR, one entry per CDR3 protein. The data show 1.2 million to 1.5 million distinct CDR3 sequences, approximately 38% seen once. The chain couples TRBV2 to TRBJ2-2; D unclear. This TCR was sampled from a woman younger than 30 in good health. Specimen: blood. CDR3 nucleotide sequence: TGTGCCAGCAGCCGGTTAGAGGACGGCGGGGAGCTGTTTTTT. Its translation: CASSRLEDGGELFF.